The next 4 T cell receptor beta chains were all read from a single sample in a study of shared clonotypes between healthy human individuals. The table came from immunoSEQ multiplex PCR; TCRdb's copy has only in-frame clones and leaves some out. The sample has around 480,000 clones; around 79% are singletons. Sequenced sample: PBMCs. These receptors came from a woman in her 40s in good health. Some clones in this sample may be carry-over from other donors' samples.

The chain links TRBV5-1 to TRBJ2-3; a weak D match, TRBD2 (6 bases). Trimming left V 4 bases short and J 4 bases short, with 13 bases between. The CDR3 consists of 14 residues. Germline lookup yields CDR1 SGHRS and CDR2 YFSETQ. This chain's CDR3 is CASSQLASPDTQYF. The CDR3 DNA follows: TGCGCCAGCAGCCAGCTAGCGAGTCCAGATACGCAGTATTTT.

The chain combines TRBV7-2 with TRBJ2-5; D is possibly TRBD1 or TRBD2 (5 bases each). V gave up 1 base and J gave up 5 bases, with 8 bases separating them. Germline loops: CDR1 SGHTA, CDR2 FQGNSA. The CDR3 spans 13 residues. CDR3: CASSLGGWETQYF. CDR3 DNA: TGTGCCAGCAGCTTAGGGGGGTGGGAGACCCAGTACTTC.

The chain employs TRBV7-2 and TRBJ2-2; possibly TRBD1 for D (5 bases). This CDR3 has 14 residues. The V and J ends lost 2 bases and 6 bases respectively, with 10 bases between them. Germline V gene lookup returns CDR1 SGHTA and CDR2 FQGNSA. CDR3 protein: CASSLSGRSGELFF. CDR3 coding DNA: TGTGCCAGCAGCTTATCAGGGCGGTCCGGGGAGCTGTTTTTT.

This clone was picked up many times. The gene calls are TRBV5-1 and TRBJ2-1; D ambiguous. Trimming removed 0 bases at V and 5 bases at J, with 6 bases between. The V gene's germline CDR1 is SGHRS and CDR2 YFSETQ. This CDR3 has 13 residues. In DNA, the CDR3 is TGCGCCAGCAGCTTGGATGTGAACAATGAGCAGTTCTTC. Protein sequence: CASSLDVNNEQFF.